This TCR beta chain is from a study of siplizumab effects on memory and regulatory T cells. As to this clone: What it binds is unknown. The sample carries other DNA sequences with the same CDR3.

Broader study findings: There were only a minor fraction of alloreactive clones that mapped to unstimulated subsets. Memory cells that were CD4+ and unstimulated gave rise to alloreactive sequences, which siplizumab significantly reduced.

The germline V gene encodes CDR1 MNHEY and CDR2 SVGAGI. Deletions cut 5 bases from V and 0 bases from J, with 5 bases between. This CDR3 region has 13 residues. TCRdb's table, derived via immunoSEQ multiplex PCR, lists solely in-frame clones and lacks some. Among some 100,000 clones listed, about 91% were seen once. The chain couples TRBV6-5 to TRBJ1-3, with D unclear. Sequenced material: Tregs sorted from blood. This receptor was obtained from a human donor in good health. CDR3 protein: CASSPLSGNTIYF. CDR3 nucleotides: TGTGCCAGCAGTCCCCTCTCTGGAAACACCATATATTTT.